One TCR beta chain is described in this entry. What it binds is not known. The assay was immunoSEQ multiplex PCR, and TCRdb's table has in-frame clones only and misses some. The sample records tens of thousands of clones, more than 80% being singletons. The data derive from a study of T cells in localized non-small cell lung cancer. Broader study findings: Sequence data derive from only one tumor region, so heterogeneity remains possible.

The junction had 11 bases not matched to a gene; V was cut back by 5 bases and J by 7 bases. Germline V lookup: CDR1 MNHEY, CDR2 SMNVEV (reference sequence). The CDR3 totals 15 residues. This receptor was obtained from a female donor aged 60 or older with stage I lung adenocarcinoma. The source material was peripheral blood, sampled before any cancer treatment. The chain carries TRBV27 and TRBJ2-5; TRBD2 agrees at 9 bases. This CDR3 reads CASSPLAGGSGTQYF. Here the CDR3 DNA reads TGTGCCAGCAGTCCCCTCGCGGGGGGGTCAGGGACCCAGTACTTC.